This TCR beta chain appears in the sequencing data of a study of T cell repertoires in cytomegalovirus infection. Overall study: Signatures in public TCR beta sequences pointed to both CMV infection and matching HLA type. Study findings and constraints: Cumulative public TCR beta family frequency identified CMV carriers with the relevant HLA. The ex vivo response was dominated by HLA-C-restricted CMV-specific TCR beta clonotypes.

Ten or more counts support this clonotype. Its antigen remains unknown. TCRdb used MiXCR to reprocess the reads, holding one entry per CDR3 protein. The table records about 360,000 distinct CDR3 sequences, roughly 18% of them present only once. The germline CDR1 and CDR2 sequences are SGHAT and FQNNGV. V gave up 6 bases and J gave up 2 bases, with 10 bases separating them. The CDR3 is 13 amino acids. The receptor was isolated from a human donor in good health (CMV status not recorded). Some clones in this sample may be carry-over from other donors' samples. The chain combines TRBV11-2 with TRBJ1-2; D gene ambiguous. The specimen was PBMCs. CDR3 region: CASRSGINYGYTF. Written as DNA, the CDR3 is TGTGCCAGCAGATCCGGGATAAACTATGGCTACACCTTC.